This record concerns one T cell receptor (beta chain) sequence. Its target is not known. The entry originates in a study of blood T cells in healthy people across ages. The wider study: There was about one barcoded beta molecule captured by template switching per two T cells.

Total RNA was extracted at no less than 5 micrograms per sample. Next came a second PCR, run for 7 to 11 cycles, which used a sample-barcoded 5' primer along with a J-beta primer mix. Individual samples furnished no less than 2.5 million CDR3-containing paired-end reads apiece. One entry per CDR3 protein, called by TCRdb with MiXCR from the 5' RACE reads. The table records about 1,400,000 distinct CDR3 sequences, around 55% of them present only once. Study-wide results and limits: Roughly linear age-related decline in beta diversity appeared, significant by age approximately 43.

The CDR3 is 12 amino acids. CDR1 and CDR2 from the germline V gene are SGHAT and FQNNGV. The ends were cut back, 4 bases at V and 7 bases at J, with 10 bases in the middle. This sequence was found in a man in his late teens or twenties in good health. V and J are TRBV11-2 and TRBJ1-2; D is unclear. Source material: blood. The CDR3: CASSSSRAGYTF. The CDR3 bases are TGTGCCAGCAGCTCTTCCCGAGCTGGCTACACCTTC.